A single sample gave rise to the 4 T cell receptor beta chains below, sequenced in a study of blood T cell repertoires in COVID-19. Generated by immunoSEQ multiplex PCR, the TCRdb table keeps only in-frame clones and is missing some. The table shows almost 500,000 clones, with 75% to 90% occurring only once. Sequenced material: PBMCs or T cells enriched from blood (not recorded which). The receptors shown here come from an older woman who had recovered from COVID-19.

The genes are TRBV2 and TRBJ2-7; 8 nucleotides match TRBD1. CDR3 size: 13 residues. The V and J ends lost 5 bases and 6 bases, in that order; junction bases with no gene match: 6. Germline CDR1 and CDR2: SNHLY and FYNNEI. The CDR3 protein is CASSLPQGAEQYV. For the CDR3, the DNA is TGTGCCAGCAGTTTACCCCAGGGGGCCGAGCAGTACGTC.

The CDR3 bases are TGCGCCAGCAGTCGCTTGACTAGCGGGGGGCAAAGCTCCTACGAGCAGTACTTC. The encoded protein is CASSRLTSGGQSSYEQYF. The rearrangement uses TRBV4-1 and TRBJ2-7; 13 bases map to TRBD2. Germline assignment: CDR1 MGHRA and CDR2 YSYEKL. The CDR3 sequence is 18 residues long. The ends lost 6 bases at V and 0 bases at J; junction bases unmatched: 11.

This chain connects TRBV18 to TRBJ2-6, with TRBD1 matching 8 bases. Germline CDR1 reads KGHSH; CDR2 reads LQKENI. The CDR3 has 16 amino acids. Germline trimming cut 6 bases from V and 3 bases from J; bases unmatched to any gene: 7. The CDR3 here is CASSPTGANGANVLTF. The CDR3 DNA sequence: TGTGCCAGCTCGCCGACAGGGGCAAATGGGGCCAACGTCCTGACTTTC.

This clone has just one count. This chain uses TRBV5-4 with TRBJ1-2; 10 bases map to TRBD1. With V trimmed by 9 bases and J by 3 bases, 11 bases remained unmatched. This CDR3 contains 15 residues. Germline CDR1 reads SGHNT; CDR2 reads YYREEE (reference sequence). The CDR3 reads CAKANLGQGDYGYTF. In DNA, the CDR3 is TGTGCCAAAGCTAATCTAGGACAGGGGGACTATGGCTACACCTTC.